This TCR beta chain was documented in a study of blood T cell repertoires in COVID-19. The data were produced by immunoSEQ multiplex PCR, yet TCRdb's version contains in-frame clones alone and is incomplete. The sample lists about 220,000 clones, over 75% seen once, with 9.5% to 15% in the top ten. Sequenced sample: peripheral blood. This sequence originates from a human donor in a cohort sampled during active COVID-19.

CDR3 bases: TGTGCCAGCAGCTTACGACAGGAAAATAATTCACCCCTCCACTTT. Protein: CASSLRQENNSPLHF. The rearrangement uses TRBV7-8 and TRBJ1-6; possible D gene TRBD1, 6 bases. This CDR3 has 15 amino acids. The V end lost 2 bases, the J end lost 5 bases, and 10 bases lay between the germline ends. Per germline, CDR1 SGHVS and CDR2 FQNEAQ.